This TCR beta chain is drawn from a study of T cell repertoires in cytomegalovirus infection. Study-wide context: Through public TCR beta signatures, both CMV infection and matching HLA type were indicated.

Remarks on this clonotype: The antigen remains undetermined.

CDR1 and CDR2 (germline): ENHRY, SYGVKD. The CDR3 is made up of 15 amino acids. Trimming removed 10 bases from V and 2 bases from J; junction bases left unmatched: 6. Study findings and constraints: CMV carriers with the relevant HLA were identified by cumulative public TCR beta family frequency. Within the response measured ex vivo, HLA-C-restricted CMV-specific TCR beta clonotypes were dominant.

MiXCR, run by TCRdb on the reads, gives a single entry per CDR3 protein. The repertoire holds some 180,000 distinct CDR3 sequences, with roughly 19% as singletons. Sequences were obtained from PBMCs. The clonotype comes from a human donor in good health (CMV status not recorded). Some clones in this sample may be carry-over from other donors' samples. V and J are TRBV10-3 and TRBJ2-2; TRBD2 matches at 11 bases. The CDR3 sequence is CASGTSGPNTGELFF. The CDR3 nucleotides are TGTGCCAGCGGGACTAGCGGACCAAACACCGGGGAGCTGTTTTTT.